The entry that follows covers one T cell receptor beta chain sequence. The repertoire was sequenced with immunoSEQ multiplex PCR; TCRdb's copy has only in-frame clones and lacks some. This table has 250,000 to 300,000 clones, about 90% appearing once. The data stem from a study of blood T cell repertoires in COVID-19. Trimming pared 2 bases from V and 2 bases from J, leaving 10 bases between. The CDR3 sequence is 14 residues long. Germline V gene lookup returns CDR1 KGHSH and CDR2 LQKENI. V usage is TRBV18 and J usage is TRBJ2-7; D might be TRBD1 (6 bases). The TCR was taken from a woman in her 30s with COVID-19, enrolled during active disease. Material for sequencing was peripheral blood. The CDR3 is CASSPAGTPYEQYF. Here the CDR3 DNA reads TGTGCCAGCTCACCAGCCGGGACACCCTACGAGCAGTACTTC.